The 10 T cell receptor beta chains given below trace back to one sample, sequenced in a study of OX40 agonist ivuxolimab in advanced cancers. Libraries came from the immunoSEQ multiplex PCR assay. This is the immuneACCESS table as TCRdb keeps it, with only in-frame sequences that have V and J called. A part of the clones is gone; compared with another copy, unresolved V genes explain less than half, and the rest is unexplained. The sample contains about 79,000 clones, 88% of them found a single time. Clones ranked in the top ten supply roughly 4.3% of the sample. The specimen was CD4+ or CD8+ T cells sorted from blood, collected in a trial of the OX40 agonist ivuxolimab. Every receptor here comes from an adult with an advanced solid tumor such as melanoma, head and neck, liver or kidney cancer.

The chain links TRBV11-3 to TRBJ2-1, with D tentatively TRBD2 (6 bases). CDR1 is SGHNT, CDR2 YENEEA, per germline. The CDR3 runs 17 residues. Trimming stripped 0 bases from V and 6 bases from J, with 18 bases between. DNA for the CDR3: TGTGCCAGCAGCTTAGATCGAGTGGAGGGCCGCCCCAATGAGCAGTTCTTC. Its translation is CASSLDRVEGRPNEQFF.

V usage is TRBV2 and J usage is TRBJ1-2, with 8 bases aligning to TRBD1. The V segment lost 0 bases and the J segment 8 bases; nucleotides outside the gene matches: 11. Germline CDR1 SNHLY, CDR2 FYNNEI. This CDR3 is built from 16 residues. CDR3: CASSEADRVLGNGYTF. DNA for the CDR3: TGTGCCAGCAGTGAAGCGGACAGGGTATTGGGGAACGGCTACACCTTC.

The rearrangement links TRBV5-1 to TRBJ2-7; 10 bases map to TRBD2. The germline V gene encodes CDR1 SGHRS and CDR2 YFSETQ. There are 17 residues in the CDR3. V dropped 0 bases and J dropped 6; count of bases not matched to a gene: 12. CDR3 in amino acids: CASSLGGLAGEQSEQYF. For the CDR3, the DNA is TGCGCCAGCAGCTTGGGGGGTCTAGCGGGAGAACAGAGCGAGCAGTACTTC.

About this clone: The junction shows a germline mismatch at one end, possibly a read error. The gene calls are TRBV6-1 and TRBJ1-3; tentatively, D is TRBD1 (6 bases). Germline values: CDR1 MNHNS, CDR2 SASEGT. The CDR3 has 14 residues. The CDR3 nucleotides read TGTGCCAGCAGTGTCGGGACATCTGGGAACACCATATATTTT. It encodes CASSVGTSGNTIYF.

The chain's CDR3 is CASSRTWGEETQYF. Here the CDR3 DNA reads TGTGCCAGCAGTAGGACATGGGGCGAAGAGACCCAGTACTTC. This sequence joins TRBV25-1 and TRBJ2-5; weak D call: TRBD1 (5 bases). The CDR3 length is 14 residues. CDR1 is MGHDK, CDR2 SYGVNS, per germline. The V gene lost 5 bases and the J gene lost 3 bases, with 13 bases spanning the gap.

The chain is built from TRBV18 and TRBJ2-1; 9 positions agree with TRBD2. The V and J ends lost 2 bases and 9 bases, in that order; junction bases with no gene match: 11. This CDR3 contains 16 residues. Germline V gene lookup returns CDR1 KGHSH and CDR2 LQKENI. The CDR3 coding sequence is TGTGCCAGCTCACCATCTAGTCCAGGCGGGGGGGGTGAGCAGTTCTTC. Protein sequence: CASSPSSPGGGGEQFF.

This chain connects TRBV29-1 to TRBJ1-1; TRBD1 agrees at 7 bases. There are 14 residues in the CDR3. J gave up 1 base and V 6 bases, and 8 bases lay outside the gene matches. The germline gives CDR1 SQVTM, CDR2 ANQGSEA. DNA of the CDR3: TGCAGCGTAAGGGACAGACGGTCGAACACTGAAGCTTTCTTT. Translating gives CSVRDRRSNTEAFF. The full variable domain, rest sourced from reference TRBV29-1 and TRBJ1-1, is SAVISQKPSRDICQRGTSLTIQCQVDSQVTMMFWYRQQPGQSLTLIATANQGSEATYESGFVIDKFPISRPNLTFSTLTVSNMSPEDSSIYLCSVRDRRSNTEAFFGQGTRLTVV.

The genes are TRBV6-1 and TRBJ1-2; TRBD1 aligns across 7 bases. The CDR3 is 13 residues long. From germline, CDR1 is MNHNS and CDR2 SASEGT. With 8 bases clipped from V and 4 bases from J, the junction kept 7 bases outside the gene matches. DNA of the CDR3: TGTGCCAGCCAGACAGGGCCCGCCTATGGCTACACCTTC. Translated: CASQTGPAYGYTF.

The genes are TRBV7-9 and TRBJ2-5; D gene unclear. The CDR3 length is 13 residues. From germline, CDR1 is SEHNR and CDR2 FQNEAQ (reference sequence). Trimming removed 5 bases at V and 5 bases at J, with 12 bases between. CDR3 sequence (DNA): TGTGCCAGCAGCGCCCCTAGTGGGGAGACCCAGTACTTC. This sequence encodes CASSAPSGETQYF. The whole variable domain, filled in from reference TRBV7-9 and TRBJ2-5, reads DTGVSQNPRHKITKRGQNVTFRCDPISEHNRLYWYRQTLGQGPEFLTYFQNEAQLEKSRLLSDRFSAERPKGSFSTLEIQRTEQGDSAMYLCASSAPSGETQYFGPGTRLLVL.

The chain employs TRBV6-5 and TRBJ2-5; D uncertain. V lost 2 bases, J lost 5 bases, and 6 bases lay in between. CDR3 size: 12 residues. CDR1 MNHEY and CDR2 SVGAGI come from the germline V gene. CDR3 DNA sequence: TGTGCCAGCAGTTACGGACGGGAGACCCAGTACTTC. It translates to CASSYGRETQYF.